This TCR beta chain was captured by sequencing in a study of blood T cell repertoires in COVID-19. About the research overall: COVID-19 samples, acute and convalescent, were from the United States, Italy and Spain. In each case, the material was cDNA or gDNA derived from T cells, B-cell-depleted T cells, or PBMCs.

This CDR3 has 15 amino acids. Germline assignment: CDR1 MGHRA and CDR2 YSYEKL. V lost 0 bases, J lost 4 bases, and 9 bases lay in between. As handled by the study authors: How many nucleated cells were present was estimated from reference gene primer amplification. Repertoires were generated with immunoSEQ multiplex PCR, while TCRdb's copy carries only in-frame clones and drops some. That table furnishes V, J and clone size, whereas the DNA furnished D and trimming. The data show around 260,000 clones, with less than 90% seen just once and 4.6% held by the top ten. This TCR came from a man in his sixties who had recovered from COVID-19. The chain combines TRBV4-1 with TRBJ2-2; the D gene is possibly TRBD2 (5 bases). The material sequenced was peripheral blood. CDR3 sequence: CASSQDLASTGELFF. The CDR3 DNA reads as TGCGCCAGCAGCCAAGACCTAGCTAGCACCGGGGAGCTGTTTTTT.